Following are 31 T cell receptor beta chains from one sample sequenced in a study of vaccination effects on CD4 cells after COVID-19. On roughly day 10 of culture, CD4+ T cells were separated out. Subjects were given two BNT162b2 or mRNA-1273 vaccine doses. TCRdb keeps only in-frame clones here, not all; method: immunoSEQ multiplex PCR. The sample yields under 35,000 clones, 70% to 85% seen once. For these receptors, no antigen is known. Sequencing was performed on CD4+ T cells from PBMCs cultured without peptide, taken after COVID-19 vaccination. The receptors derive from a human donor who received a COVID-19 vaccine.

This clone showed up just a few times. The J gene is TRBJ1-6, the V gene TRBV7-9; a possible D gene is TRBD1 (6 bases). V dropped 4 bases and J dropped 12 bases, with 16 bases sitting between them. There are 14 residues in the CDR3. Germline CDR1 is SEHNR and CDR2 is FQNEAQ (reference sequence). The CDR3 sequence is CASSSGGTGLPLHF. CDR3 DNA: TGTGCCAGCAGCTCAGGCGGCACAGGGTTACCCCTCCACTTT.

A single count supports this clone. The chain combines TRBV11-2 with TRBJ1-1; D possibly corresponds to TRBD1 (6 bases). Germline loops: CDR1 SGHAT, CDR2 FQNNGV. The V end was cut by 5 bases, the J end by 8 bases, with 15 bases between. The CDR3 spans 13 residues. CDR3 amino acids: CASSQGLRGEAFF. DNA for the CDR3: TGTGCCAGCAGCCAGGGCCTGAGGGGGGAAGCTTTCTTT.

This clone has only a few counts. The V gene is TRBV27, the J gene TRBJ1-6, with D uncertain. Germline V lookup: CDR1 MNHEY, CDR2 SMNVEV (reference sequence). Trimming removed 0 bases at V and 3 bases at J, with 3 bases between. This CDR3 has 14 amino acids. DNA for the CDR3: TGTGCCAGCAGTTTATCCTACTATAATTCACCCCTCCACTTT. Encoded protein: CASSLSYYNSPLHF.

The chain carries TRBV7-9 and TRBJ2-6; D is ambiguous. The germline V gene encodes CDR1 SEHNR and CDR2 FQNEAQ (reference sequence). The CDR3 loop spans 15 amino acids. Trimming stripped 6 bases from V and 0 bases from J, with 9 bases between. The CDR3 coding sequence is TGTGCCAGCAGGGGTTTTAGCTCTGGGGCCAACGTCCTGACTTTC. Residues: CASRGFSSGANVLTF.

The chain links TRBV6-4 to TRBJ2-2, with D possibly being TRBD1 (6 bases). Between the trimmed V and J ends, which lost 7 bases and 2 bases, there was a span of 14 bases. This CDR3 contains 15 residues. From germline, CDR1 is MRHNA and CDR2 SNTAGT. CDR3 sequence: CASIERTANTGELFF. The CDR3 DNA follows: TGTGCCAGCATCGAGAGGACAGCCAACACCGGGGAGCTGTTTTTT.

This clone was detected only once. The chain joins TRBV3-1 (or the pseudogene TRBV3-2) to TRBJ2-5; possibly TRBD2 for D (6 bases). The germline V gene has CDR1 LGHDT and CDR2 YNNKEL (reference sequence). The V and J ends lost 4 bases and 5 bases respectively, with 8 bases between them. The CDR3 is made up of 12 amino acids. The CDR3 DNA sequence: TGTGCCAGCAGCCCACGGGGGGAGACCCAGTACTTC. Translation: CASSPRGETQYF.

The chain couples TRBV7-2 to TRBJ1-6; tentative D call: TRBD1 (6 bases). Trimming removed 2 bases from V and 8 bases from J, with 7 bases in between. CDR3 size: 13 residues. CDR1 is SGHTA, CDR2 FQGNSA, per germline. The CDR3: CASSLNRDSPLHF. DNA of the CDR3: TGTGCCAGCAGCTTAAACAGGGATTCACCCCTCCACTTT.

The genes are TRBV10-3 and TRBJ1-5, with D perhaps matching TRBD1 (6 bases). CDR1 and CDR2 (germline): ENHRY, SYGVKD. V was pared by 0 bases and J by 6 bases, with 12 bases between. This CDR3 spans 15 amino acids. The CDR3 loop reads CAISESSGAGQPQHF. The CDR3 DNA reads as TGTGCCATCAGTGAGTCGTCGGGGGCCGGTCAGCCCCAGCATTTT.

The V gene is TRBV6-4, the J gene TRBJ2-1; D is uncertain. CDR3 size: 14 residues. Looked up from germline, CDR1 is MRHNA and CDR2 is SNTAGT. V was trimmed by 6 bases and J by 5 bases, leaving 14 bases between them. CDR3 sequence: CASSEGAADNEQFF. The CDR3 nucleotides read TGTGCCAGCAGCGAAGGTGCTGCCGACAATGAGCAGTTCTTC.

J is TRBJ1-2 and V is TRBV11-2, with 7 bases aligning to TRBD1. V trimming: 5 bases; J trimming: 6 bases; junction bases outside the gene matches: 9. Looked up from germline, CDR1 is SGHAT and CDR2 is FQNNGV. The CDR3 is made up of 14 amino acids. Here the CDR3 DNA reads TGTGCCAGCAGCCTAACCTCAGGGGGGAATGGCTACACCTTC. Translating it yields CASSLTSGGNGYTF.

This clone was observed a single time. The gene calls are TRBV6-1 and TRBJ2-3; no firm D call. CDR1 and CDR2 from the germline V gene are MNHNS and SASEGT. The length of the CDR3 is 13 residues. V was trimmed by 3 bases and J by 7 bases, leaving 11 bases between them. The CDR3 region is CASSENYLNTQYF. CDR3 bases: TGTGCCAGCAGTGAGAACTACTTAAATACGCAGTATTTT.

The V call is TRBV27, the J call TRBJ2-7, with 11 bases that match TRBD2. Unmatched junction bases numbered 11, after V lost 6 bases and J lost 4 bases. Germline loops: CDR1 MNHEY, CDR2 SMNVEV (reference sequence). CDR3 size: 16 residues. The CDR3 sequence is CASRLSPSGGQYEQYF. CDR3 DNA: TGTGCCAGCAGACTATCACCTAGCGGGGGGCAATACGAGCAGTACTTC.

The chain employs TRBV30 and TRBJ2-3; the match to TRBD2 covers 10 bases. V shed 4 bases, J shed 3 bases, and the junction held 4 bases outside the gene matches. The V gene's germline CDR1 is GTSNPN and CDR2 SVGIG (reference sequence). The CDR3 contains 14 residues. The CDR3 sequence is CAWTMGLATDTQYF. In DNA, the CDR3 is TGTGCCTGGACCATGGGACTAGCGACAGATACGCAGTATTTT.

The chain joins TRBV6-1 to TRBJ1-4, with 7 bases matching TRBD1. The CDR3 has 15 residues. V lost 2 bases and J lost 5; bases outside the gene matches: 5. The V gene's germline CDR1 is MNHNS and CDR2 SASEGT. CDR3 sequence reads: CASSEYTRGNEKLFF. For the CDR3, the DNA is TGTGCCAGCAGTGAATATACCAGGGGGAATGAAAAACTGTTTTTT.

The genes are TRBV2 and TRBJ1-6; TRBD1 matches at 7 bases. V shed 4 bases and J 6 bases; nucleotides not matched to a gene: 15. In germline, CDR1 is SNHLY, CDR2 FYNNEI. The CDR3 contains 18 residues. The CDR3 loop reads CASSVYRGGSPSNSPLHF. CDR3 DNA sequence: TGTGCCAGCAGTGTCTACAGGGGAGGGTCTCCCTCTAATTCACCCCTCCACTTT.

This clone was counted between two and nine times. The chain joins TRBV18 to TRBJ2-3; TRBD2 agrees at 9 bases. V gave up 3 bases and J gave up 5 bases; unmatched junction bases: 3. The length of the CDR3 is 14 residues. From germline, CDR1 is KGHSH and CDR2 LQKENI. CDR3 in DNA: TGTGCCAGCTCACCTAGCGGGGGAGGAGATACGCAGTATTTT. Translating it yields CASSPSGGGDTQYF.

This chain joins TRBV7-3 and TRBJ2-5, with TRBD2 matching over 8 bases. CDR3 length: 14 residues. Germline CDR1 SGHTA, CDR2 FQGTGA. V lost 0 bases to trimming and J lost 7 bases; unmatched junction nucleotides: 4. The CDR3 DNA sequence: TGTGCCAGCAGCTTAACGAGCGGGGGAGGGACCCAGTACTTC. The encoded protein is CASSLTSGGGTQYF.

This CDR3 is CASSYGAGGGETQYF. CDR3 DNA sequence: TGTGCCAGCAGTTACGGGGCAGGGGGCGGGGAGACCCAGTACTTC. This sequence joins TRBV6-6 and TRBJ2-5; 8 nucleotides align to TRBD1. The V and J ends lost 2 bases and 5 bases, in that order; junction bases with no gene match: 7. The CDR3 sequence is 15 residues long. The V gene's germline CDR1 is MNHNY and CDR2 SVGAGI (reference sequence).

This clone was detected a few times. The V and J genes are TRBV11-2 and TRBJ1-1; D gene ambiguous. CDR3 length: 14 residues. Between the trimmed V and J ends, which lost 0 bases and 6 bases, there was a span of 11 bases. The germline CDR1 and CDR2 sequences are SGHAT and FQNNGV. The CDR3 protein is CASSLDIGYAEAFF. As DNA, the CDR3 is TGTGCCAGCAGCTTAGATATTGGTTACGCTGAAGCTTTCTTT.

The chain carries TRBV29-1 and TRBJ2-5, with D tentatively TRBD1 (5 bases). Between the trimmed V and J ends, which lost 4 bases and 3 bases, there was a span of 15 bases. This CDR3 region has 14 residues. The germline CDR1 and CDR2 sequences are SQVTM and ANQGSEA. Written as DNA, the CDR3 is TGCAGCGTTGCCCCCGGTGGCAGGGAAGAGACCCAGTACTTC. This codes for CSVAPGGREETQYF.

This clone showed up just a few times. V usage is TRBV5-1 and J usage is TRBJ2-7, with 10 nucleotides matching TRBD1. The V segment lost 4 bases and the J segment 3 bases; nucleotides outside the gene matches: 4. Germline lookup yields CDR1 SGHRS and CDR2 YFSETQ. The CDR3 runs to 14 residues. The CDR3 reads CASSGGQGYYEQYF. Written as DNA, the CDR3 is TGCGCCAGCAGCGGGGGACAGGGGTACTACGAGCAGTACTTC.

The chain is built from TRBV11-2 and TRBJ1-6; D gene unclear. The CDR3 covers 15 residues. Deletions cut 3 bases from V and 6 bases from J, with 12 bases between. Per the germline V gene, CDR1 is SGHAT and CDR2 is FQNNGV. The CDR3, as DNA: TGTGCCAGCAGCTTTATTCGCGGGATTAATTCACCCCTCCACTTT. Translation gives CASSFIRGINSPLHF.

The chain uses TRBV5-6 and TRBJ2-1; perhaps TRBD2 as D (5 bases). The CDR3 is 14 amino acids. The V gene's germline CDR1 is SGHDT and CDR2 YYEEEE. Trimming removed 0 bases from V and 8 bases from J, with 12 bases in between. Written as DNA, the CDR3 is TGTGCCAGCAGCTTGGTAGACGGACTCGATGAGCAGTTCTTC. This sequence encodes CASSLVDGLDEQFF.

This rearrangement joins TRBV6-5 to TRBJ2-3, with D unresolved. CDR1 MNHEY and CDR2 SVGAGI come from the germline V gene. The CDR3 extends over 14 amino acids. Trimming took off 6 bases at V and 2 bases at J, with 12 bases between the two ends. This CDR3 is CASRTRRITDTQYF. DNA of the CDR3: TGTGCCAGCAGGACCCGACGGATCACAGATACGCAGTATTTT.

The chain uses TRBV4-3 and TRBJ1-2, with D possibly matching TRBD1 (6 bases). Germline values: CDR1 LGHNA, CDR2 YSLEER. Trimming took 0 bases from V and 0 from J, leaving 11 bases between them. The CDR3 sequence is 16 residues long. The DNA for the CDR3 is TGCGCCAGCAGCCAAGATCGGGCAGGGGCTAACTATGGCTACACCTTC. Amino acids: CASSQDRAGANYGYTF.

V and J are TRBV11-2 and TRBJ2-5; D ambiguous. Germline CDR1 SGHAT, CDR2 FQNNGV. V was trimmed by 0 bases and J by 4 bases, leaving 6 bases between them. This CDR3 spans 13 amino acids. CDR3 in DNA: TGTGCCAGCAGCTTAGAAAGGGCAGAGACCCAGTACTTC. It yields the protein CASSLERAETQYF.

This clone was seen only a few times. This rearrangement joins TRBV7-6 to TRBJ1-5, with D unresolved. There are 15 residues in the CDR3. Trimming left V 5 bases short and J 0 bases short, with 11 bases between. The germline V gene has CDR1 SGHVS and CDR2 FNYEAQ. CDR3 bases: TGTGCCAGCAGCCGACCGCTTTATAGCAATCAGCCCCAGCATTTT. It is translated as CASSRPLYSNQPQHF.

V usage is TRBV3-1 (or the pseudogene TRBV3-2) and J usage is TRBJ2-1, with unresolved D. V was trimmed by 0 bases and J by 10 bases, leaving 10 bases between them. The CDR3 totals 13 residues. Germline CDR1 LGHDT, CDR2 YNNKEL (reference sequence). Here the CDR3 DNA reads TGTGCCAGCAGCCAAGATCGTTCACTAGAGCAGTTCTTC. It yields the protein CASSQDRSLEQFF.

This CDR3 is CASSVWGLAGGQETQYF. The CDR3 DNA is TGTGCCAGCAGTGTTTGGGGCCTAGCGGGAGGGCAAGAGACCCAGTACTTC. This sequence joins TRBV2 and TRBJ2-5, with TRBD2 matching 12 bases. This CDR3 has 17 amino acids. From germline, CDR1 is SNHLY and CDR2 FYNNEI. V dropped 4 bases and J dropped 2; count of bases not matched to a gene: 8.

This clone was counted a single time. The chain combines TRBV5-4 with TRBJ2-5; D may match TRBD1 or TRBD2 (5 bases each). Germline V gives CDR1 SGHNT, CDR2 YYREEE (reference sequence). The CDR3 loop spans 15 amino acids. V lost 0 bases and J lost 5, with 14 bases in between. This CDR3 reads CASSLAVGVQETQYF. CDR3 sequence (DNA): TGTGCCAGCAGCTTGGCGGTGGGGGTCCAGGAGACCCAGTACTTC.

The gene calls are TRBV5-1 and TRBJ1-6; unclear D gene. The ends were cut back, 3 bases at V and 2 bases at J, with 12 bases in the middle. Germline V gene lookup returns CDR1 SGHRS and CDR2 YFSETQ. The CDR3 runs to 16 residues. CDR3: CASSSSGETYNSPLHF. The CDR3 bases are TGCGCCAGCAGCTCCTCCGGGGAAACCTATAATTCACCCCTCCACTTT.